This TCR beta chain was sequenced during a study of cytomegalovirus exposure and HLA in healthy donors. Looking at the study overall: A prior study identified approximately 120 million unique TCR beta sequences from 180 million or so T cells.

For this clone: The antigen is not known.

60 Vbeta and 13 Jbeta primers were used in PCR. Sequencing was performed with immunoSEQ multiplex PCR; in TCRdb, only in-frame clones are kept and a portion is missing. Among about 130,000 clones listed, roughly 75% were seen once. Study observations and caveats: The investigators catalogued 150 to 200 TCR beta chains as cytomegalovirus-associated. The authors later found most CMV-associated TCR beta chains appeared HLA-restricted.

Unmatched junction bases numbered 9, after V lost 0 bases and J lost 10 bases. The CDR3 runs 16 residues. Germline CDR1 is SGHNT and CDR2 is YYREEE (reference sequence). The clonotype comes from a young man in good health and CMV-seropositive. Material: PBMCs. The V gene is TRBV5-4, the J gene TRBJ2-1, with TRBD2 matching 11 bases. The CDR3 reads CASSLGSGRAVGEQFF. The CDR3 region has the DNA TGTGCCAGCAGCTTGGGTAGCGGGAGGGCAGTTGGAGAGCAGTTCTTC.